The 32 T cell receptor beta chains below all came from one sample that was sequenced in a study of regulatory T cells in long-lasting Graves disease. Noted time point: newly diagnosed GD, antithyroid drugs for less than 3 months. Scientists built the TCR library using RNA that was extracted from PBMCs. CDR3 regions were amplified by Arm-PCR using iRepertoire HTBI primers to build TCR beta libraries. TCRdb re-called the multiplex PCR reads through MiXCR, storing one row per CDR3 protein. The sample contains 350,000 to 550,000 distinct CDR3 sequences, approximately 16% of which appear only once. These same records also appear under a second study, on T cells in Graves' hyperthyroidism and ophthalmopathy.

This specimen was peripheral blood mononuclear cells (PBMCs), taken at new diagnosis, from a patient treated with antithyroid drugs. The source is a woman between 18 and 29 years old with Graves disease.

The V call is TRBV19, the J call TRBJ2-1, with TRBD2 matching 11 bases. Losses at the gene ends were 1 base for V and 7 bases for J; bases not matched to a gene: 0. Germline CDR1 reads LNHDA; CDR2 reads SQIVND (reference sequence). The CDR3 sequence is 14 residues long. CDR3 protein: CASSIGLAGNEQFF. The CDR3 DNA sequence: TGTGCCAGTAGTATAGGACTAGCGGGAAATGAGCAGTTCTTC.

This chain links TRBV18 with TRBJ1-4, with TRBD1 as a possible D gene (6 bases). The V end was cut by 0 bases, the J end by 0 bases, with 11 bases between. The CDR3 contains 17 residues. CDR1 KGHSH and CDR2 LQKENI come from the germline V gene. Here the CDR3 reads CASSPPGQSATNEKLFF. CDR3 in DNA: TGTGCCAGCTCACCACCCGGACAGTCGGCAACTAATGAAAAACTGTTTTTT. Variable domain in full (rest from reference TRBV18 and TRBJ1-4): NAGVMQNPRHLVRRRGQEARLRCSPMKGHSHVYWYRQLPEEGLKFMVYLQKENIIDESGMPKERFSAEFPKEGPSILRIQQVVRGDSAAYFCASSPPGQSATNEKLFFGSGTQLSVL.

The sample holds a few counts of this clonotype. The V and J genes are TRBV30 and TRBJ2-1, with TRBD2 as a possible D gene (6 bases). Germline CDR1 GTSNPN, CDR2 SVGIG (reference sequence). The CDR3 covers 15 residues. Trimming removed 0 bases from V and 5 bases from J, with 14 bases in between. CDR3 nucleotide sequence: TGTGCCTGGAGTGTAGGTATTAGCGGTAACAATGAGCAGTTCTTC. This sequence encodes CAWSVGISGNNEQFF.

The sample holds many counts of this clonotype. As DNA, the CDR3 is TGTGCCAGCAGTGGTACTAGCAGCAACACCGGGGAGCTGTTTTTT. Its protein product is CASSGTSSNTGELFF. The rearrangement joins TRBV2 to TRBJ2-2; tentatively, D is TRBD2 (6 bases). Deletions cut 4 bases from V and 2 bases from J, with 11 bases between. Germline CDR1 reads SNHLY; CDR2 reads FYNNEI. The CDR3 extends over 15 amino acids.

The V gene is TRBV6-1, the J gene TRBJ2-5; D is tentatively TRBD1 or TRBD2 (5 bases each). Germline CDR1 reads MNHNS; CDR2 reads SASEGT. The CDR3 runs to 10 residues. V shed 8 bases and J shed 7 bases, with 8 bases lying between them. CDR3: CASGTWTQYF. The CDR3, as DNA: TGTGCCAGCGGGACGTGGACCCAGTACTTC.

The chain couples TRBV7-8 to TRBJ2-3; the D gene is possibly TRBD1 (6 bases). The germline gives CDR1 SGHVS, CDR2 FQNEAQ. The V and J ends lost 7 bases and 1 base respectively, with 15 bases between them. This CDR3 is built from 15 residues. CDR3 bases: TGTGCCAGCACGAGGGACAACCAACGCACAGATACGCAGTATTTT. This encodes CASTRDNQRTDTQYF.

This clonotype was observed at least ten times. The rearrangement links TRBV20-1 to TRBJ2-7, with TRBD2 matching over 8 bases. J lost 2 bases, V lost 3 bases, and 6 bases had no gene match. The CDR3 loop spans 14 amino acids. CDR1 and CDR2 from the germline V gene are DFQATT and SNEGSKA (reference sequence). The CDR3 sequence: CSASRSGRAYEQYF. CDR3 sequence (DNA): TGCAGTGCTAGCCGGTCCGGGAGGGCCTACGAGCAGTACTTC.

This clonotype was picked up many times. This rearrangement joins TRBV28 to TRBJ2-5; a weak D match, TRBD2 (7 bases). The CDR3 is 17 residues long. CDR1 MDHEN and CDR2 SYDVKM come from the germline V gene. Trimming took off 2 bases at V and 9 bases at J, with 25 bases between the two ends. CDR3 nucleotide sequence: TGTGCCAGCAGTTTACCGGGGGCCAGCGGGACGATCAGGGCCCAGTACTTC. The encoded protein is CASSLPGASGTIRAQYF.

This clonotype was seen many times. This chain joins TRBV29-1 and TRBJ2-1; D might be TRBD2 (5 bases). Trimming pared 5 bases from V and 4 bases from J, leaving 9 bases between. CDR3 length: 12 amino acids. Germline values: CDR1 SQVTM, CDR2 ANQGSEA. The CDR3 bases are TGCAGCGTTAGGGAGAGGTACAATGAGCAGTTCTTC. Its protein is CSVRERYNEQFF.

The table lists this clonotype with a count of one. A read error may explain this, as a much larger clone is one base away. The chain is built from TRBV14 and TRBJ1-2; D not resolved. Germline V CDR1 and CDR2: SGHDN, FVKESK. The CDR3 loop spans 14 amino acids. CDR3 loop: CASSQSRGSYGCTF. The CDR3 DNA is TGTGCCAGCAGCCAGTCCCGGGGATCCTATGGCTGCACCTTC.

V is TRBV5-1 and J is TRBJ2-7, with 9 bases matching TRBD2. The CDR3 runs to 16 residues. With V trimmed by 0 bases and J by 4 bases, 8 bases remained unmatched. Germline V gene data show CDR1 as SGHRS and CDR2 as YFSETQ. CDR3 sequence: CASSLVLAGGRYEQYF. The CDR3 nucleotides read TGCGCCAGCAGCTTGGTACTCGCGGGAGGGCGGTACGAGCAGTACTTC.

This clonotype showed up many times. The chain is built from TRBV24-1 and TRBJ1-5, with D perhaps TRBD1 (6 bases). The CDR3 runs 13 residues. Per the germline V gene, CDR1 is KGHDR and CDR2 is SFDVKD. Trimming left V 0 bases short and J 9 bases short, with 8 bases between. CDR3 nucleotide sequence: TGTGCCACCAGTGATTTGCAAGGGGGGCCCCAGCATTTT. This encodes CATSDLQGGPQHF.

In this sample, this clonotype turned up many times. V gene TRBV7-2 combines with J gene TRBJ2-7; possibly TRBD1 for D (6 bases). The CDR3 runs to 16 residues. Per germline, CDR1 SGHTA and CDR2 FQGNSA. V was clipped by 5 bases and J by 2 bases, with 19 bases between them. CDR3 DNA: TGTGCCAGCAGCAACGGACTGGGGGCGGACCCCTACGAGCAGTACTTC. Residues: CASSNGLGADPYEQYF.

This clonotype was detected many times. J is TRBJ1-4 and V is TRBV28; D possibly corresponds to TRBD1 (5 bases). CDR1 and CDR2 (germline): MDHEN, SYDVKM. There are 12 residues in the CDR3. The V gene lost 5 bases and the J gene lost 12 bases, with 13 bases spanning the gap. The DNA of the CDR3 is TGTGCCAGCAGTATCCGGGGGGGTGAACTGTTTTTT. The encoded protein is CASSIRGGELFF.

This chain joins TRBV10-3 and TRBJ2-3; D may be TRBD2 (6 bases). CDR3 length equals 14 residues. V was cut by 4 bases and J by 1 base, with 9 bases left in between. Germline values: CDR1 ENHRY, CDR2 SYGVKD. CDR3 DNA sequence: TGTGCCATCAGTGTTAGCGGCCGCACAGATACGCAGTATTTT. It yields the protein CAISVSGRTDTQYF.

This clonotype was observed at least ten times. This chain joins TRBV20-1 and TRBJ2-1; maybe TRBD1 (6 bases). Germline CDR1 DFQATT, CDR2 SNEGSKA (reference sequence). The germline V and J ends were trimmed by 6 bases and 4 bases, with 13 bases remaining between them. The CDR3 is 13 amino acids. CDR3 nucleotide sequence: TGCAGTGCCCCCAGGGGTTGGTACAATGAGCAGTTCTTC. This gives the protein CSAPRGWYNEQFF.

The chain combines TRBV19 with TRBJ2-1, with D possibly TRBD2 on 5 matching bases. V was shortened by 3 bases and J by 0 bases, with 15 bases between the two germline ends. Germline V lookup: CDR1 LNHDA, CDR2 SQIVND (reference sequence). CDR3 length: 17 residues. The CDR3 spells CASSILAPSSSYNEQFF. The CDR3 DNA is TGTGCCAGTAGTATCCTAGCACCCTCAAGCTCCTACAATGAGCAGTTCTTC.

This clonotype has more than one count but fewer than ten. An end of the junction differs from the germline gene, which may be a read error. V and J are TRBV7-2 and TRBJ2-5, with 9 nucleotides matching TRBD1. Germline V gene sequence: CDR1 SGHTA, CDR2 FQGNSA. The CDR3 extends over 16 amino acids. CDR3: CASSQEGQGWAETQYF. For the CDR3, the DNA is TGCGCCAGCAGCCAAGAGGGACAGGGCTGGGCAGAGACCCAGTACTTC.

Many counts were recorded for this clonotype. The J gene is TRBJ2-1, the V gene TRBV30, with TRBD2 identical over 11 bases. J was trimmed by 6 bases and V by 8 bases; bases with no gene match: 9. Per germline, CDR1 GTSNPN and CDR2 SVGIG (reference sequence). The length of the CDR3 is 14 residues. CDR3 nucleotide sequence: TGTGCCCGCTCCACCGGGACTAGCGGCAATGAGCAGTTCTTC. Its protein is CARSTGTSGNEQFF.

This clonotype was seen a single time. This clone may be a read error of a much larger clone one base away. V and J are TRBV27 and TRBJ2-2; D is uncertain. The CDR3 runs to 15 residues. From germline, CDR1 is MNHEY and CDR2 SMNVEV (reference sequence). V lost 6 bases, J lost 1 base, and 12 bases lay in between. The DNA of the CDR3 is TGTGCCAGCAGAATACTTCGGTGGAACACCGGGGAGCTGTTTTTT. Its protein product is CASRILRWNTGELFF.

This clonotype was seen ten or more times. This chain links TRBV28 with TRBJ2-5; D possibly matches TRBD1 or TRBD2 (5 bases each). V was shortened by 5 bases and J by 7 bases, with 14 bases between the two germline ends. Per the germline V gene, CDR1 is MDHEN and CDR2 is SYDVKM. The CDR3 has 13 residues. The CDR3 coding sequence is TGTGCCAGCAGTGACGGACGGGGCGTGACCCAGTACTTC. Translated, it gives CASSDGRGVTQYF. Supplemented by reference TRBV28 and TRBJ2-5, the full variable domain reads DVKVTQSSRYLVKRTGEKVFLECVQDMDHENMFWYRQDPGLGLRLIYFSYDVKMKEKGDIPEGYSVSREKKERFSLILESASTNQTSMYLCASSDGRGVTQYFGPGTRLLVL.

This clonotype was found a few times. CDR3 sequence reads: CASSSGDRGNTIYF. CDR3 nucleotide sequence: TGTGCCAGCAGTTCAGGGGACAGGGGAAACACCATATATTTT. This chain joins TRBV28 and TRBJ1-3; 8 bases agree with TRBD1. Germline lookup yields CDR1 MDHEN and CDR2 SYDVKM. The CDR3 runs to 14 residues. V shed 4 bases, J shed 4 bases, and the junction held 3 bases outside the gene matches. Using reference TRBV28 and TRBJ1-3 for the parts outside the CDR3, the full variable domain is DVKVTQSSRYLVKRTGEKVFLECVQDMDHENMFWYRQDPGLGLRLIYFSYDVKMKEKGDIPEGYSVSREKKERFSLILESASTNQTSMYLCASSSGDRGNTIYFGEGSWLTVV.

This clonotype was detected only a few times. The chain is built from TRBV6-1 and TRBJ2-7; perhaps TRBD1 as D (5 bases). The ends were cut back, 8 bases at V and 1 base at J, with 12 bases in the middle. CDR1 MNHNS and CDR2 SASEGT come from the germline V gene. The CDR3 has 13 amino acids. The CDR3 loop is CASSVTASYEQYF. CDR3 DNA: TGTGCCAGCTCCGTGACAGCTTCCTACGAGCAGTACTTC.

The V call is TRBV20-1, the J call TRBJ2-1; D unclear. Germline-derived CDR1 and CDR2 are DFQATT and SNEGSKA (reference sequence). The CDR3 runs to 15 residues. Trimming stripped 0 bases from V and 4 bases from J, with 13 bases between. The CDR3: CSARDQVIVYNEQFF. CDR3 DNA sequence: TGCAGTGCTAGAGATCAGGTTATAGTGTACAATGAGCAGTTCTTC.

Many counts were recorded for this clonotype. V and J are TRBV6-1 and TRBJ1-1; D gene ambiguous. Germline loops: CDR1 MNHNS, CDR2 SASEGT. The V end was cut by 6 bases, the J end by 5 bases, with 10 bases between. The CDR3 has 12 residues. The CDR3 DNA reads as TGTGCCAGCAGCCTACGATGGACTGAAGCTTTCTTT. Translating gives CASSLRWTEAFF.

This clonotype occurred a few times. The genes are TRBV5-1 and TRBJ2-1; the match to TRBD2 covers 7 bases. This CDR3 has 17 residues. Germline-derived CDR1 and CDR2 are SGHRS and YFSETQ. Trimming cost V 3 bases and J 0 bases; bases outside gene matches: 9. CDR3 nucleotides: TGCGCCAGCAGCTCAATGACTAGCCCGAGCTCCTACAATGAGCAGTTCTTC. It is translated as CASSSMTSPSSYNEQFF.

In this sample, this clonotype turned up a few times. The gene calls are TRBV4-1 and TRBJ2-7, with a weak D call TRBD1 (7 bases). CDR3 length: 15 residues. Germline V gene lookup returns CDR1 MGHRA and CDR2 YSYEKL. Trimming stripped 3 bases from V and 1 base from J, with 13 bases between. CDR3 residues: CASSQGGQLSYEQYF. The CDR3 DNA reads as TGCGCCAGCAGCCAGGGGGGACAGCTTTCCTACGAGCAGTACTTC.

This clonotype was detected ten times or more. The CDR3, as DNA: TGCAGTGCTCCGAGCGGGAGTAGTTTCGAGCAGTACTTC. This sequence encodes CSAPSGSSFEQYF. This rearrangement joins TRBV20-1 to TRBJ2-7, with 8 bases fitting TRBD2. The CDR3 runs 13 residues. V lost 5 bases to trimming and J lost 6 bases; unmatched junction nucleotides: 9. Per the germline V gene, CDR1 is DFQATT and CDR2 is SNEGSKA (reference sequence).

This clonotype was recorded at least ten times. The chain is built from TRBV6-2 or TRBV6-3 and TRBJ1-5; D is ambiguous. Trimming removed 0 bases at V and 6 bases at J, with 6 bases between. The CDR3 loop spans 13 amino acids. Looked up from germline, CDR1 is MNHEY and CDR2 is SVGEGT. CDR3 sequence reads: CASSYSGIQPQHF. The CDR3 nucleotides are TGTGCCAGCAGTTACTCCGGGATTCAGCCCCAGCATTTT.

This clonotype was seen only a few times. The chain couples TRBV4-1 to TRBJ1-5; D is possibly TRBD1 (6 bases). V shed 4 bases and J shed 2 bases, with 18 bases lying between them. The CDR3 is made up of 17 amino acids. Germline V CDR1 and CDR2: MGHRA, YSYEKL. This chain's CDR3 is CASSRVSQGVGNQPQHF. The CDR3 DNA follows: TGCGCCAGCAGCCGAGTTTCACAGGGAGTCGGCAATCAGCCCCAGCATTTT.

This clonotype was counted only a few times. The junction departs from germline at one end; a sequencing error may be responsible. The J gene is TRBJ1-6, the V gene TRBV6-2 or TRBV6-3; D is perhaps TRBD1 (5 bases). The CDR3 runs to 18 residues. Germline V CDR1 and CDR2: MNHEY, SVGEGT. The chain's CDR3 is CASSEVIRGSSYNSPPHF. Here the CDR3 DNA reads TGTGCCAGCAGTGAAGTCATTAGGGGAAGCTCCTATAATTCACCCCCCCACTTT.

The rearrangement links TRBV6-2 or TRBV6-3 to TRBJ2-7, with 7 bases fitting TRBD2. Germline V gives CDR1 MNHEY, CDR2 SVGEGT. The CDR3 is 15 amino acids. V lost 4 bases to trimming and J lost 5 bases; unmatched junction nucleotides: 11. The CDR3 region is CASSLLSGIGDEQYF. The CDR3 DNA follows: TGTGCCAGCAGTTTGCTAAGCGGGATTGGCGACGAGCAGTACTTC.